These T cell receptor beta chains were read from a single sample in a study of T cell changes during pregnancy in multiple sclerosis. Repertoires were generated with immunoSEQ multiplex PCR, while TCRdb's copy carries only in-frame clones and drops some. The table records about 120,000 clones, around 93% of them present only once. The sequenced sample was peripheral blood, obtained before pregnancy. These receptors came from a female donor with multiple sclerosis, enrolled in a pregnancy study. Each CDR3 is given with its conserved first and last residue. D genes are given only for firm matches. A clone size is listed for some rows: how often the clone was seen (once, few, many), or a class if it is expanded.

length,J,size,V,D,DNA,CDR3
13,TRBJ1-1,.,TRBV30,.,TGTGCCTGGAGTGTAGGGGGTAACACTGAAGCTTTCTTT,CAWSVGGNTEAFF
16,TRBJ1-5,.,TRBV18,TRBD1,TGTGCCAGCTCACCACCGGACAGGGAGTCCGATCAGCCCCAGCATTTT,CASSPPDRESDQPQHF
15,TRBJ1-3,.,TRBV6-5,.,TGTGCCAGCAGATTGACCCGCGGCTCTGGAAACACCATATATTTT,CASRLTRGSGNTIYF
14,TRBJ1-1,.,TRBV5-4,.,TGTGCCAGCAGCGTTGAAAGGGGGAACACTGAAGCTTTCTTT,CASSVERGNTEAFF
13,TRBJ2-7,.,TRBV19,.,TGTGCCAGTAGCGAGACAGTCTCCTACGAGCAGTACTTC,CASSETVSYEQYF
15,TRBJ1-4,.,TRBV18,TRBD1,TGTGCCAGCTCACCGGACAGGGGCGTAAGTGAAAAACTGTTTTTT,CASSPDRGVSEKLFF
14,TRBJ2-7,.,TRBV19,.,TGTGCCAGTTCTCAGGGCCATTCTACCTACGAGCAGTACTTC,CASSQGHSTYEQYF
14,TRBJ1-2,.,TRBV18,TRBD1,TGTGCCAGCTCATCCCAGCAGGGGACAGGGGGCTACACCTTC,CASSSQQGTGGYTF
14,TRBJ2-3,.,TRBV19,.,TGTGCCAGTAGTACTGGGGGGACCACAGATACGCAGTATTTT,CASSTGGTTDTQYF
16,TRBJ2-2,.,TRBV19,TRBD1,TGTGCCAGTAGTATTGGGGACAGGGGGCATACCGGGGAGCTGTTTTTT,CASSIGDRGHTGELFF
12,TRBJ1-1,.,TRBV5-6,.,TGTGCCGGGAGGACGAGGGACACTGAAGCTTTCTTT,CAGRTRDTEAFF
15,TRBJ2-2,.,TRBV7-2,.,TGTGCCAGCAGCTTTCGGAGCGGCCTCACCGGGGAGCTGTTTTTT,CASSFRSGLTGELFF
16,TRBJ2-7,.,TRBV7-9,TRBD1,TGTGCCAGCAGCTTAGTGGGGACAGGGCTCTCCTACGAGCAGTACTTC,CASSLVGTGLSYEQYF
15,TRBJ1-2,.,TRBV5-5,TRBD1,TGTGCCAGCACCTTTGAAGGGGGCAGTTCGTATGGCTACACCTTC,CASTFEGGSSYGYTF
14,TRBJ1-5,.,TRBV9,TRBD1,TGTGCCAGCAGCGAACGGGACAGTTATCAGCCCCAGCATTTT,CASSERDSYQPQHF
16,TRBJ1-5,.,TRBV28,.,TGTGCCAGCAGCCGGCGGGGAGGGGTTAGCAATCAGCCCCAGCATTTT,CASSRRGGVSNQPQHF
17,TRBJ2-4,.,TRBV5-6,TRBD2,TGTGCCAGCAGCGAAAGGACTAGCGGGCTAGCCAAAAACATTCAGTACTTC,CASSERTSGLAKNIQYF
16,TRBJ2-2,.,TRBV7-2,TRBD2,TGTGCCAGCAGCCTCCGACTAGCGGCGAACACCGGGGAGCTGTTTTTT,CASSLRLAANTGELFF
13,TRBJ1-2,.,TRBV19,TRBD1,TGTGCCAGTAGTATTCAGGGGGCTGGCGGCTACACCTTC,CASSIQGAGGYTF
15,TRBJ1-4,.,TRBV5-6,TRBD1,TGTGCCAGCACCTCGACAGGGGGGACTAATGAAAAACTGTTTTTT,CASTSTGGTNEKLFF
19,TRBJ2-1,.,TRBV4-2,TRBD2,TGTGCCAGCAGCCACGTTTTCCCCGGACTAGCGGGAGTTCGGCATGAGCAGTTCTTC,CASSHVFPGLAGVRHEQFF
14,TRBJ2-5,.,TRBV27,.,TGTGCCAGCAGTTTATCGCACAGCCAAGAGACCCAGTACTTC,CASSLSHSQETQYF
16,TRBJ2-1,.,TRBV5-1,.,TGCGCCAGCAGCCCGGGCGGCCTAGCATCCTACAATGAGCAGTTCTTC,CASSPGGLASYNEQFF
13,TRBJ1-1,.,TRBV29-1,.,TGCAGCGTTGAGGGCATTGCCAACACTGAAGCTTTCTTT,CSVEGIANTEAFF
15,TRBJ1-2,.,TRBV7-9,TRBD1,TGTGCCAGCAGCCCCGCGGGACAGGGCAACTATGGCTACACCTTC,CASSPAGQGNYGYTF
12,TRBJ1-2,.,TRBV2,.,TGTGCCAGCAGTGTCGCGAGCTATGGCTACACCTTC,CASSVASYGYTF
15,TRBJ2-5,.,TRBV29-1,TRBD2,TGCAGCGTTGAAGGGACTAGCGGGACCCGGGAGACCCAGTACTTC,CSVEGTSGTRETQYF
15,TRBJ2-5,.,TRBV7-9,TRBD1,TGTGCCAGCCAAGGGGGAACAGGGGAAATAGAGACCCAGTACTTC,CASQGGTGEIETQYF
14,TRBJ1-5,.,TRBV6-1,.,TGTGCCAGCAGTGAAGCCTCCGGTAGACAGCCCCAGCATTTT,CASSEASGRQPQHF
14,TRBJ2-7,.,TRBV15,.,TGTGCCACCAGCAGAGGGCAGGGAAACTACGAGCAGTACTTC,CATSRGQGNYEQYF
12,TRBJ1-1,.,TRBV29-1,.,TGCAGCGTTGATGAGCAGAACACTGAAGCTTTCTTT,CSVDEQNTEAFF
12,TRBJ2-7,once,TRBV19,.,TGTGCCAGTAGTGCCCCGGGGGGCGGGCAGTACTTC,CASSAPGGGQYF
17,TRBJ2-1,.,TRBV18,TRBD2,TGTGCCAGCTCACCCCTAGCGGGGAGCCCCTCCTACAATGAGCAGTTCTTC,CASSPLAGSPSYNEQFF
14,TRBJ1-5,.,TRBV6-6,.,TGTGCCAGCAGTTCAAGCAGGGAAGGTCAGCCCCAGCATTTT,CASSSSREGQPQHF
14,TRBJ1-1,.,TRBV6-5,.,TGTGCCAGCAGCCGACAATTTATGAACACTGAAGCTTTCTTT,CASSRQFMNTEAFF
15,TRBJ2-3,.,TRBV5-1,.,TGCGCCAGCAGCTTGGAAGCGGCTAGCACAGATACGCAGTATTTT,CASSLEAASTDTQYF
13,TRBJ2-1,.,TRBV7-3,.,TGTGCCAGCAGCTTTGGGACTCTCAATGAGCAGTTCTTC,CASSFGTLNEQFF
14,TRBJ1-1,.,TRBV18,.,TGTGCCAGCTCTCGAATGGACACGTTCACTGAAGCTTTCTTT,CASSRMDTFTEAFF
15,TRBJ2-3,.,TRBV5-6,.,TGTGCCAGCAGCCGCTCCAGGGCTAGCACAGATACGCAGTATTTT,CASSRSRASTDTQYF
16,TRBJ2-2,.,TRBV7-9,TRBD2,TGTGCCAGCAAAGGGACTAGCGGGAGAATGTCCGGGGAGCTGTTTTTT,CASKGTSGRMSGELFF